Below are 15 T cell receptor beta chains sequenced from a single sample in a study of cytomegalovirus exposure and HLA in healthy donors. Both 60 Vbeta primers and 13 Jbeta primers went into the PCR. The assay was immunoSEQ multiplex PCR, and TCRdb's table has in-frame clones only and misses some. Of over 100,000 clones listed, about three quarters are singletons. The sequenced sample was PBMCs. Receptors originate from a woman younger than 45 in good health and CMV-seropositive.

The chain has TRBV6-5 and TRBJ2-5; 7 bases line up with TRBD2. V lost 2 bases and J lost 5; bases outside the gene matches: 5. The CDR3 totals 14 residues. Germline V gene sequence: CDR1 MNHEY, CDR2 SVGAGI. CDR3 residues: CASSYRAGQETQYF. The CDR3 coding sequence is TGTGCCAGCAGTTACCGAGCGGGGCAGGAGACCCAGTACTTC.

This CDR3 is CASSFSSGGTEAFF. DNA for the CDR3: TGTGCCAGCAGCTTCTCGAGCGGGGGCACTGAAGCTTTCTTT. The chain couples TRBV7-2 to TRBJ1-1, with a possible D match to TRBD1 (5 bases). Trimming stripped 3 bases from V and 4 bases from J, with 12 bases between. Germline lookup yields CDR1 SGHTA and CDR2 FQGNSA. The CDR3 spans 14 residues.

The chain links TRBV6-1 to TRBJ1-5; D not certain. The CDR3 runs 13 residues. The germline CDR1 and CDR2 sequences are MNHNS and SASEGT. V was trimmed by 10 bases and J by 7 bases, leaving 17 bases between them. In DNA, the CDR3 is TGTGCCACACGAGAAACCCTGGGCCAGCCCCAGCATTTT. Translation: CATRETLGQPQHF.

The chain combines TRBV28 with TRBJ1-2, with 9 nucleotides matching TRBD1. Germline CDR1 MDHEN, CDR2 SYDVKM. V was pared by 2 bases and J by 4 bases, with 5 bases of the junction left unmatched. The CDR3 runs to 15 residues. The CDR3 coding sequence is TGTGCCAGCAGTTTACAACAGGGGGCTCTCTATGGCTACACCTTC. Residues: CASSLQQGALYGYTF.

This clone appeared a single time. The V and J genes are TRBV9 and TRBJ2-7, with D tentatively TRBD1 (5 bases). Germline lookup yields CDR1 SGDLS and CDR2 YYNGEE. The CDR3 spans 15 residues. Between the trimmed V and J ends, which lost 0 bases and 4 bases, there was a span of 14 bases. This CDR3 is CASSVAAGRAYEQYF. Here the CDR3 DNA reads TGTGCCAGCAGCGTAGCTGCTGGCAGGGCTTACGAGCAGTACTTC.

The chain joins TRBV7-9 to TRBJ1-1; weak D call: TRBD1 (5 bases). CDR1 and CDR2 from the germline V gene are SEHNR and FQNEAQ (reference sequence). The V end lost 5 bases, the J end lost 6 bases, and 19 bases lay between the germline ends. The CDR3 spans 15 residues. In DNA form, the CDR3 reads TGTGCCAGCAGCCCCCCATGGGGCCACCTCCCTGAAGCTTTCTTT. Translation: CASSPPWGHLPEAFF.

Concerning this clone itself: Germline is not matched at one junction end, which may reflect a read error. This chain joins TRBV7-9 and TRBJ1-1; TRBD1 matches 8 bases. Germline assignment: CDR1 SEHNR and CDR2 FQNEAQ (reference sequence). The CDR3 is 16 residues long. CDR3 residues: CSSSPPTGGVNTEAFF. Here the CDR3 DNA reads TGTTCCAGCAGCCCCCCCACAGGGGGGGTGAACACTGAAGCTTTCTTT.

This clone appeared a few times. The chain couples TRBV4-3 to TRBJ1-1; 9 bases are shared with TRBD1. The CDR3 spans 17 residues. J was trimmed by 0 bases and V by 0 bases; bases with no gene match: 5. Germline CDR1 reads LGHNA; CDR2 reads YSLEER. CDR3 sequence (DNA): TGCGCCAGCAGCCAAGAATCACAGGGGGCAATGAACACTGAAGCTTTCTTT. Its protein product is CASSQESQGAMNTEAFF.

The chain carries TRBV2 and TRBJ2-2, with TRBD1 matching over 7 bases. The CDR3 runs to 15 residues. The V segment lost 5 bases and the J segment 0 bases; nucleotides outside the gene matches: 3. Germline loops: CDR1 SNHLY, CDR2 FYNNEI. CDR3 in DNA: TGTGCCAGCAGTCGGGACAGCGCGAACACCGGGGAGCTGTTTTTT. Encoded protein: CASSRDSANTGELFF.

This chain connects TRBV28 to TRBJ1-3; 11 bases agree with TRBD1. In germline, CDR1 is MDHEN, CDR2 SYDVKM. The CDR3 covers 14 residues. In DNA form, the CDR3 reads TGTGCTATCAGGACGGGACAGGGGGACGGCACCATATATTTT. As protein: CAIRTGQGDGTIYF. Using reference TRBV28 and TRBJ1-3 for the parts outside the CDR3, the full variable domain is DVKVTQSSRYLVKRTGEKVFLECVQDMDHENMFWYRQDPGLGLRLIYFSYDVKMKEKGDIPEGYSVSREKKERFSLILESASTNQTSMYLCAIRTGQGDGTIYFGEGSWLTVV.

Of note for this clone: A junction boundary mismatches the germline segment, possibly from a read error. The chain links TRBV5-4 to TRBJ2-5; D is perhaps TRBD2 (5 bases). The CDR3 loop spans 15 amino acids. CDR1 is SGHNT, CDR2 YYREEE, per germline (reference sequence). CDR3 loop: CASSSDLGSQEAQYF. The CDR3 DNA reads TGTGCCAGCAGCTCGGACCTTGGGAGCCAAGAGGCCCAGTACTTC.

The rearrangement links TRBV5-4 to TRBJ2-7; perhaps TRBD1 as D (5 bases). The V and J ends lost 3 bases and 3 bases respectively, with 10 bases between them. CDR3 size: 13 residues. Per germline, CDR1 SGHNT and CDR2 YYREEE (reference sequence). CDR3 in DNA: TGTGCCAGCAGCTCCCGTCAGGGCTACGAGCAGTACTTC. Encoded protein: CASSSRQGYEQYF.

The chain is built from TRBV5-1 and TRBJ1-1; D remains unclear. The CDR3 totals 14 residues. Trimming took 6 bases from V and 7 from J, leaving 19 bases between them. Germline V lookup: CDR1 SGHRS, CDR2 YFSETQ. The chain's CDR3 is CASTSGLGRGEAFF. In DNA form, the CDR3 reads TGCGCCAGCACTTCCGGTCTGGGTCGGGGTGAAGCTTTCTTT.

This clone was picked up one time. The V gene is TRBV7-8, the J gene TRBJ1-5; the D gene is possibly TRBD1 (6 bases). The V and J ends lost 8 bases and 6 bases respectively, with 14 bases between them. Germline V gene data show CDR1 as SGHVS and CDR2 as FQNEAQ. The CDR3 contains 13 residues. Written as DNA, the CDR3 is TGTGCCAGCTCTGGGGGGGCGTTTCAGCCCCAGCATTTT. Translation: CASSGGAFQPQHF.

The chain employs TRBV19 and TRBJ1-5; 7 nucleotides line up with TRBD1. There are 17 residues in the CDR3. Germline assignment: CDR1 LNHDA and CDR2 SQIVND (reference sequence). With V trimmed by 3 bases and J by 1 base, 9 bases remained unmatched. CDR3 DNA sequence: TGTGCCAGTAGTATCCGAGGGGGCAGGGAGAGCAATCAGCCCCAGCATTTT. Its protein product is CASSIRGGRESNQPQHF.